The 8 T cell receptor beta chains given below trace back to one sample, sequenced in a study of blood T cell repertoires in COVID-19. Repertoires were generated with immunoSEQ multiplex PCR, while TCRdb's copy carries only in-frame clones and drops some. The sample contains over 200,000 clones, about 68% of which appear only once. Sample: peripheral blood. The receptors derive from a woman older than 75 with acute or convalescent COVID-19.

The chain has TRBV7-2 and TRBJ1-5; D is undetermined. This CDR3 has 12 residues. V lost 7 bases to trimming and J lost 7 bases, with 11 bases between them. CDR1 and CDR2 (germline): SGHTA, FQGNSA. CDR3 coding DNA: TGTGCCAGCACTCGTATGGGCCAGCCCCAGCATTTT. Translation: CASTRMGQPQHF.

The rearrangement links TRBV7-7 to TRBJ2-5, with D possibly TRBD2 on 5 matching bases. Trimming removed 0 bases at V and 5 bases at J, with 13 bases between. This CDR3 has 15 residues. In germline, CDR1 is SSHAT, CDR2 FNYEAQ (reference sequence). Here the CDR3 reads CASSLARAGRETQYF. The CDR3, as DNA: TGTGCCAGCAGCTTAGCGCGGGCGGGTCGGGAGACCCAGTACTTC.

The genes are TRBV5-1 and TRBJ1-1, with 9 bases lining up with TRBD1. The CDR3 sequence is 13 residues long. CDR1 and CDR2 from the germline V gene are SGHRS and YFSETQ. The V segment lost 6 bases and the J segment 12 bases; nucleotides outside the gene matches: 12. The CDR3 DNA is TGCGCCAGCACCAAGGGTGGACAGGGGAAAACTTTCTTT. Residues: CASTKGGQGKTFF.

The chain links TRBV12-5 to TRBJ2-3, with D perhaps matching TRBD2 (6 bases). The CDR3 is 18 amino acids. Between the trimmed V and J ends, which lost 2 bases and 0 bases, there was a span of 18 bases. CDR1 and CDR2 (germline): LGHNT, FRNRAP. CDR3 sequence reads: CASGLLPLLAPSTDTQYF. The CDR3 nucleotides are TGTGCTAGTGGTTTGCTCCCCTTGCTAGCGCCTAGCACAGATACGCAGTATTTT.

V and J are TRBV29-1 and TRBJ2-7; 11 bases fit TRBD2. Germline CDR1 SQVTM, CDR2 ANQGSEA. Trimming removed 6 bases from V and 3 bases from J; junction bases left unmatched: 4. There are 13 residues in the CDR3. CDR3 DNA sequence: TGCAGCGTCGACGGGACTAGCGGCTACGAGCAGTACTTC. Protein: CSVDGTSGYEQYF.

This chain joins TRBV29-1 and TRBJ1-5; 7 bases are shared with TRBD1. The CDR3 is 14 residues long. CDR1 is SQVTM and CDR2 is ANQGSEA in the germline V gene. After removal of 4 bases from V and 0 bases from J, the junction contained 3 bases not matched to a gene. The CDR3 sequence: CSVGQGGSNQPQHF. CDR3 sequence (DNA): TGCAGCGTTGGACAGGGTGGTAGCAATCAGCCCCAGCATTTT.

This clone has more than one count but fewer than ten. CDR3 sequence (DNA): TGTGCCAGCAGTTACCCAACCGGGACAGGGGACACCGGGGAGCTGTTTTTT. Translation: CASSYPTGTGDTGELFF. The chain combines TRBV6-2 or TRBV6-3 with TRBJ2-2, with 10 bases lining up with TRBD1. V dropped 2 bases and J dropped 3; count of bases not matched to a gene: 6. Per the germline V gene, CDR1 is MNHEY and CDR2 is SVGEGT. The CDR3 consists of 17 residues.

The V gene is TRBV5-4, the J gene TRBJ2-7; TRBD2 is a possible D gene (5 bases). The CDR3 length is 14 residues. CDR1 is SGHNT, CDR2 YYREEE, per germline (reference sequence). The germline V and J ends were trimmed by 0 bases and 0 bases, with 7 bases remaining between them. The CDR3 protein is CASSLAGSSYEQYF. The DNA of the CDR3 is TGTGCCAGCAGCTTGGCGGGGAGCTCCTACGAGCAGTACTTC.